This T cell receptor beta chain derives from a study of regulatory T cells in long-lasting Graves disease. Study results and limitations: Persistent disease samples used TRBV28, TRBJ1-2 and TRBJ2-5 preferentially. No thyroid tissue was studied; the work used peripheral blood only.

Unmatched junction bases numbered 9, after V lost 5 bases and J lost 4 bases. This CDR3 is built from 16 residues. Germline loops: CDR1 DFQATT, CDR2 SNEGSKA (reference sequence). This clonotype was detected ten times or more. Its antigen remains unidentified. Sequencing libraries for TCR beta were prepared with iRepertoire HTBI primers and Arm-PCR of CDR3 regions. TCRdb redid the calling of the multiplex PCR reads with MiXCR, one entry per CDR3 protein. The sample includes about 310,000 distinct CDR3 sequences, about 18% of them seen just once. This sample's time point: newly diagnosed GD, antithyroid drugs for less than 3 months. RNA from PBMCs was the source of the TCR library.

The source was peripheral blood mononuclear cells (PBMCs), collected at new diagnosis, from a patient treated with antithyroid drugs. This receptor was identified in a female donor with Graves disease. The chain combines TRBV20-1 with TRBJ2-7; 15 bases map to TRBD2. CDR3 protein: CSAPGTSGRPRYEQYF. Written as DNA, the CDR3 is TGCAGTGCTCCGGGGACTAGCGGGAGGCCGAGGTACGAGCAGTACTTC.